One and the same sample provided the 12 T cell receptor beta chains below, sequenced in a study of low-dose radiotherapy and immunotherapy resistance in tumors. Time point defined: before trial treatment. First-strand cDNA relied on TRAV- and TRBV-specific primers spanning alpha and beta chains. PCR amplification of the TCRs was performed with Phusion for approximately 20 PCR cycles, and it relied on a constant-region primer together with a V-primer adapter. TCRdb reprocessed the reads via MiXCR and lists one record per CDR3 protein. The sample includes approximately 90,000 distinct CDR3 sequences, around 17% of them seen just once. Specimen: PBMCs, collected before treatment. The receptors were gathered from a male donor with prostate cancer.

This clonotype was found many times. This chain links TRBV20-1 with TRBJ2-3; D gene uncertain. Germline CDR1 is DFQATT and CDR2 is SNEGSKA (reference sequence). V gave up 5 bases and J gave up 2 bases, with 14 bases separating them. CDR3 size: 14 residues. The CDR3 loop is CSAGMIGPTDTQYF. Here the CDR3 DNA reads TGCAGTGCTGGGATGATCGGGCCCACAGATACGCAGTATTTT.

This clonotype came up once. This sequence joins TRBV11-2 and TRBJ2-7; D possibly uses TRBD1 or TRBD2 (5 bases each). The V end was cut by 0 bases, the J end by 5 bases, with 8 bases between. The CDR3 is 13 residues long. Germline CDR1 is SGHAT and CDR2 is FQNNGV. The CDR3 DNA reads TGTGCCAGCAGCTTAGAGCTGGGGGACGAGCAGTACTTC. Translation gives CASSLELGDEQYF.

This clonotype has a count of ten or more. This sequence joins TRBV30 and TRBJ2-3; 7 bases align to TRBD2. CDR3 length: 12 amino acids. Per germline, CDR1 GTSNPN and CDR2 SVGIG (reference sequence). V dropped 5 bases and J dropped 6; count of bases not matched to a gene: 5. CDR3: CAWGRGVDTQYF. In DNA form, the CDR3 reads TGTGCCTGGGGGAGGGGCGTGGATACGCAGTATTTT.

This clonotype was observed a handful of times. The V call is TRBV6-1, the J call TRBJ1-3; D may be TRBD1 (5 bases). CDR1 is MNHNS and CDR2 is SASEGT in the germline V gene. V was trimmed by 2 bases and J by 0 bases, leaving 8 bases between them. The CDR3 length is 15 residues. CDR3: CASSEQGFSGNTIYF. CDR3 in DNA: TGTGCCAGCAGTGAACAGGGCTTCTCTGGAAACACCATATATTTT.

Ten or more counts support this clonotype. This chain uses TRBV5-1 with TRBJ1-1; a weak D match, TRBD1 (6 bases). This CDR3 is built from 13 residues. V lost 5 bases and J lost 7, with 15 bases in between. Germline V gene sequence: CDR1 SGHRS, CDR2 YFSETQ. CDR3 sequence (DNA): TGCGCCAGCAGTGATTGGGGGCTGGGTGAAGCTTTCTTT. Translation: CASSDWGLGEAFF. Using reference TRBV5-1 and TRBJ1-1 for the parts outside the CDR3, the full variable domain is KAGVTQTPRYLIKTRGQQVTLSCSPISGHRSVSWYQQTPGQGLQFLFEYFSETQRNKGNFPGRFSGRQFSNSRSEMNVSTLELGDSALYLCASSDWGLGEAFFGQGTRLTVV.

This clonotype has a count of ten or more. V is TRBV6-1 and J is TRBJ1-3; TRBD1 might be the D (6 bases). The CDR3 totals 14 residues. Trimming took 6 bases from V and 0 from J, leaving 9 bases between them. Germline CDR1 MNHNS, CDR2 SASEGT. CDR3 loop: CASSGQISGNTIYF. Written as DNA, the CDR3 is TGTGCCAGCAGCGGACAGATCTCTGGAAACACCATATATTTT.

The rearrangement uses TRBV4-1 and TRBJ2-7; D not resolved. The CDR3 sequence is 15 residues long. Per the germline V gene, CDR1 is MGHRA and CDR2 is YSYEKL. V was cut by 1 base and J by 2 bases, with 12 bases left in between. The CDR3: CASSQGYSPTYEQYF. The CDR3 nucleotides are TGCGCCAGCAGCCAAGGTTATAGCCCTACCTACGAGCAGTACTTC.

This clonotype was detected ten times or more. The chain combines TRBV5-6 with TRBJ2-1; D not resolved. With 4 bases removed from V and 8 bases from J, the gap between germline ends came to 7 bases. There are 11 residues in the CDR3. Germline V gives CDR1 SGHDT, CDR2 YYEEEE. CDR3 amino acids: CASSLQYEQFF. CDR3 coding DNA: TGTGCCAGCAGCCTTCAGTATGAGCAGTTCTTC.

This clonotype showed up many times. In DNA, the CDR3 is TGTGCCAGCAGATACAGTTACGAGCAGTACTTC. Translation gives CASRYSYEQYF. The V call is TRBV6-6, the J call TRBJ2-7; no clear D gene. The germline V gene has CDR1 MNHNY and CDR2 SVGAGI (reference sequence). The CDR3 loop spans 11 amino acids. Between the trimmed V and J ends, which lost 6 bases and 4 bases, there was a span of 7 bases.

This clonotype has at least ten counts. J is TRBJ1-1 and V is TRBV6-2 or TRBV6-3, with D perhaps TRBD1 (6 bases). The CDR3 length is 14 residues. The V end was cut by 5 bases, the J end by 1 base, with 11 bases between. Germline CDR1 MNHEY, CDR2 SVGEGT. DNA of the CDR3: TGTGCCAGCAGTCCTCCGGGACAGAACACTGAAGCTTTCTTT. Translating it yields CASSPPGQNTEAFF.

J is TRBJ2-7 and V is TRBV7-6; 9 positions match TRBD2. The V and J ends lost 3 bases and 2 bases, in that order; junction bases with no gene match: 2. The CDR3 is made up of 14 amino acids. Germline values: CDR1 SGHVS, CDR2 FNYEAQ. The CDR3 region has the DNA TGTGCCAGCAGCTTGTCTAGCGGGGCCTACGAGCAGTACTTC. This codes for CASSLSSGAYEQYF.

This clonotype was detected ten times or more. V gene TRBV2 combines with J gene TRBJ2-3, with 9 bases that match TRBD2. Germline-derived CDR1 and CDR2 are SNHLY and FYNNEI. After removal of 8 bases from V and 3 bases from J, the junction contained 12 bases not matched to a gene. The CDR3 has 16 residues. Here the CDR3 reads CASEPSGATETDTQYF. CDR3 coding DNA: TGTGCCAGCGAGCCTAGCGGGGCAACGGAAACAGATACGCAGTATTTT.